This TCR beta chain was sequenced during a study of shared clonotypes between healthy human individuals. Study-level findings and limits: Only blood underwent sampling, and tissue repertoires likely differ.

There were only Caucasian adults among the donors, and all lived in Nashville, Tennessee. The CDR3 totals 14 residues. The germline V gene has CDR1 SEHNR and CDR2 FQNEAQ (reference sequence). The ends lost 9 bases at V and 2 bases at J; junction bases unmatched: 10. Comments on this clone: As yet, its antigen is unknown.

Sequencing was at deep level. Some clones are missing from TCRdb's copy, which holds only in-frame ones; the method was immunoSEQ multiplex PCR. The table shows approximately 480,000 clones, with over 60% occurring only once. The V call is TRBV7-9, the J call TRBJ2-7; 7 positions agree with TRBD2. Sequencing was carried out using PBMCs. The origin of this receptor is a woman aged 40 to 50 in good health. Some clones in this sample may be carry-over from other donors' samples. The CDR3 region is CARRRESSAYEQYF. The CDR3 DNA reads TGTGCCAGAAGGCGGGAGAGTAGCGCCTACGAGCAGTACTTC.